This T cell receptor beta chain was recovered during a study of T cell responses to AZD1222 COVID-19 vaccine. The overall study: Pooling covered second doses at about 4 or about 12 weeks.

The CDR3 extends over 14 amino acids. J lost 8 bases, V lost 3 bases, and 6 bases had no gene match. Germline V gene data show CDR1 as SNHLY and CDR2 as FYNNEI. As concerns this clone: Its specificity is not known.

Study observations and caveats: Most donors were white British and more were female, and clonal diversity was possibly underestimated. Repertoire collection took place solely once the T cell response had peaked. Only 5 or 6 AZD1222 recipients were seropositive at baseline.

TCRdb keeps only in-frame clones here, not all; method: immunoSEQ multiplex PCR. The data show approximately 150,000 clones, roughly nine tenths seen once. The sequence derives from an adult in good health. The chain is built from TRBV2 and TRBJ1-4, with 7 bases aligning to TRBD1. The material sequenced was peripheral blood, taken on day 0 of AZD1222 vaccination. The CDR3 region has the DNA TGTGCCAGCAGTGACAGGGGGTTCCAAGAAAAACTGTTTTTT. Amino acids: CASSDRGFQEKLFF.